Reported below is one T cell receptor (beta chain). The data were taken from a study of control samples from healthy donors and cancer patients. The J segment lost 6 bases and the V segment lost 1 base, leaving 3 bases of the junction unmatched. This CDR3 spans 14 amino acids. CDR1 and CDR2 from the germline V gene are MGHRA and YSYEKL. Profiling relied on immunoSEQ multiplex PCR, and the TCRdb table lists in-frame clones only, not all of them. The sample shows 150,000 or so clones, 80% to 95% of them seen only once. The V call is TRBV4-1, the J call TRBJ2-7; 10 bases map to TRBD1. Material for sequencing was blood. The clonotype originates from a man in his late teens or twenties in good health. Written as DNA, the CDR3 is TGCGCCAGCAGCCAAGCTGACAGGGGGCCCGAGCAGTACTTC. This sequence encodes CASSQADRGPEQYF.